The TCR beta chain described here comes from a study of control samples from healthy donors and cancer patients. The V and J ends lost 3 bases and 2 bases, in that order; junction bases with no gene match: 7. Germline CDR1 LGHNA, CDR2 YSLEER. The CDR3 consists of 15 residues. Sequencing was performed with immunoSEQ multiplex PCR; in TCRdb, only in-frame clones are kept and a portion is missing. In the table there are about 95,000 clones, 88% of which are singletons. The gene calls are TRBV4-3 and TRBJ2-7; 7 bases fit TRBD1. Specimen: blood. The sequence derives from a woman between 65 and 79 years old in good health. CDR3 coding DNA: TGCGCCAGCAGCCACGAACAGGGGTGGGCCTACGAGCAGTACTTC. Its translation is CASSHEQGWAYEQYF.